Listed below are T cell receptor beta chains from one sample, sequenced in a study of tumor-infiltrating lymphocytes in primary liver carcinoma. Each CDR3 protein gets one entry after TCRdb re-called the multiplex PCR reads with MiXCR. The sample has 250,000 to 350,000 distinct CDR3 sequences; roughly three fifths are singletons. Sequences were obtained from peripheral blood. These receptors all stem from a woman under 40 with primary liver carcinoma and hepatitis B virus infection. Both conserved end residues are part of each CDR3. D genes are given only for firm matches. Some rows have no size entry. The others give once, few or many, or a class for an expanded clone.

J gene,D gene,V gene,clone size,CDR3 DNA,CDR3 protein
TRBJ1-2,NA,TRBV4-3,many,TGCGCCAGCAGCCAAGAACCGGACTATGGCTACACCTTC,CASSQEPDYGYTF
TRBJ2-7,TRBD2,TRBV7-9,NA,TGTGCCAGCAGCCCTAGCGGGAAGAGCTCCTACGAGCAGTACTTC,CASSPSGKSSYEQYF
TRBJ2-5,TRBD2,TRBV12-3/TRBV12-4,NA,TGTGCCAGCAGTTTATCGGGGGGGTTTGAGACCCAGTACTTC,CASSLSGGFETQYF
TRBJ2-5,NA,TRBV7-9,NA,TGTGCCAGCAGCTCACGAAAATCGCAAGAGACCCAGTACTTC,CASSSRKSQETQYF
TRBJ1-1,NA,TRBV4-1,NA,TGCGCCAGCAGCCGGTTTATCCTGAACATTGAAGCTTTCTTT,CASSRFILNIEAFF
TRBJ2-7,NA,TRBV6-5,NA,TGTGCCAGCAGCCGACGGACAGAATGCTACGAGCAGTACTTC,CASSRRTECYEQYF
TRBJ1-2,NA,TRBV5-4,NA,TGTGCCAGCAGCGTCGACGGAGACTATGGCTACACCTTC,CASSVDGDYGYTF
TRBJ2-2,NA,TRBV6-1,NA,TGTGCCAGCAGTGTGACGGACACCGGGGAGCTGTTTTTT,CASSVTDTGELFF
TRBJ2-5,NA,TRBV4-2,NA,TGTGCCAGCAGCCAAGTCCCGGGTTCCCAAGAGACCCAGTACTTC,CASSQVPGSQETQYF
TRBJ1-1,NA,TRBV12-5,NA,TGTGCTAGTGGTTTCCAGGGCATCACTGAAGCTTTCTTT,CASGFQGITEAFF
TRBJ1-5,TRBD1,TRBV6-1,few,TGTGCCAGCAGGAGGGGACAGGGGGCGGTTTATCAGCCCCAGCATTTT,CASRRGQGAVYQPQHF
TRBJ2-7,NA,TRBV14,few,TGTGCCAGCAGCCGGATAGGACAGCTCTCCTACGAGCAGTACTTC,CASSRIGQLSYEQYF
TRBJ2-2,NA,TRBV12-3/TRBV12-4,many,TGTGCCAGCAAGATCGGTCCTAGCGTGAACACCGGGGAGCTGTTTTTT,CASKIGPSVNTGELFF
TRBJ2-2,NA,TRBV29-1,many,TGCAGCGTTCGGGCGGGATCGAACACCGGGGAGCTGTTTTTT,CSVRAGSNTGELFF
TRBJ2-2,NA,TRBV14,NA,TGTGCCAGCAGCCAACTCGAAGCGGCCACCGGGGAGCTGTTTTTT,CASSQLEAATGELFF
TRBJ2-2,NA,TRBV6-1,NA,TGTGCCAGCAGTTTTTTTGACCTAGGGGTCGGCGCGAACACCGGGGAGCTGTTTTTT,CASSFFDLGVGANTGELFF
TRBJ2-1,NA,TRBV4-2,many,TGTGCCAGCAGCCAAGATGGGACCTACACTTATAAGCAGTTCTTC,CASSQDGTYTYKQFF
TRBJ2-7,TRBD2,TRBV29-1,few,TGCAGCGTCATGCGGGGGGTTGGGACGGCCTACTACGAGCAGTACTTC,CSVMRGVGTAYYEQYF
TRBJ1-5,TRBD1,TRBV6-2/TRBV6-3,many,TGTGCCAGCAGTACCACAGGGGGAAAGGGGAAGGCCCAGCATTTT,CASSTTGGKGKAQHF
TRBJ2-2,TRBD1,TRBV7-3,NA,TGTGCCAGCAGCTCGCAGGGGGTAGTTCCGGCCGGGGAGCTGTTTTTT,CASSSQGVVPAGELFF
TRBJ1-1,NA,TRBV25-1,NA,TGTGCCAGCAGTGACTCCGGGACAGAAGCTTTCTTT,CASSDSGTEAFF
TRBJ2-3,NA,TRBV30,NA,TGTGCCTGGAGTCGGCACGGGCGGGCAGATACGCAGTATTTT,CAWSRHGRADTQYF
TRBJ1-2,NA,TRBV12-3/TRBV12-4,NA,TGTGCCAGCAGTTTTGACAGGACGCTCTATGGCTACACCTTC,CASSFDRTLYGYTF
TRBJ2-1,TRBD1,TRBV11-3,NA,TGTGCCAGCAGCGGTAAGGGACAGAGAGGTAGAGGCCAGTTCTTC,CASSGKGQRGRGQFF
TRBJ2-6,TRBD2,TRBV28,few,TGTGCCAGCAGTCCACCGGGACTAGCGGGAGGAACCAGGGGGGCCAACGTCCTGACTTTC,CASSPPGLAGGTRGANVLTF
TRBJ2-1,TRBD2,TRBV4-1,many,TGCGCCAGCAGCCAAGTCACTAGCGGGAGGCGCAATGAGCAGTTCTTC,CASSQVTSGRRNEQFF